The text below deals with one T cell receptor beta chain. Every donor had blood drawn once into heparin, roughly 100 mL on average. Each of the CD4+ naive, central memory, regulatory and stem cell-like memory populations was sorted via CD45RO/CCR7/CD25/CD127/CD95/CD27. All sorted populations exceeded 95% purity. These data are taken from a study of beta chain features in type 1 diabetes. Sequencing targeted expressed TCRB transcripts, as all isolated RNA had been reverse transcribed. Profiling relied on immunoSEQ multiplex PCR, and the TCRdb table lists in-frame clones only, not all of them. The table has around 40,000 clones, 51% seen once. The sample consisted of Tregs from blood. The receptor's source is a woman aged 18 to 35 in good health.

CDR3 amino acids: CASISPAGQGASGELFF. CDR3 sequence (DNA): TGTGCCAGCATTTCACCCGCGGGGCAGGGGGCGAGCGGGGAGCTGTTTTTT. The rearrangement joins TRBV2 to TRBJ2-2; the match to TRBD1 covers 8 bases. The CDR3 has 17 residues. Germline assignment: CDR1 SNHLY and CDR2 FYNNEI. V was clipped by 7 bases and J by 7 bases; unmatched bases: 17.